The source of this T cell receptor beta chain is a study of blood T cell repertoires in COVID-19. The overall study: There were acute and convalescent COVID-19 samples, and they came from the United States, Italy and Spain. In each case, the material was cDNA or gDNA derived from T cells, B-cell-depleted T cells, or PBMCs.

In the original processing: Scientists estimated how many nucleated cells there were by amplifying reference gene primers. Generated by immunoSEQ multiplex PCR, the TCRdb table keeps only in-frame clones and is missing some. For V, J and clone size, that table is used; D and trimming come from the DNA. The table shows 75,000 to 100,000 clones, with around 87% occurring only once. This clone was observed a single time. The CDR3 contains 15 residues. V shed 6 bases and J shed 3 bases, with 16 bases lying between them. The germline V gene has CDR1 SGHKS and CDR2 YYEKEE (reference sequence). The sequenced sample was peripheral blood. The gene calls are TRBV5-5 and TRBJ2-1; D may be TRBD1 (7 bases). The clonotype originates from a human donor in a cohort sampled during active COVID-19. Here the CDR3 reads CASTPSGGNYNEQFF. CDR3 DNA: TGTGCCAGCACCCCGTCAGGGGGGAACTACAATGAGCAGTTCTTC.